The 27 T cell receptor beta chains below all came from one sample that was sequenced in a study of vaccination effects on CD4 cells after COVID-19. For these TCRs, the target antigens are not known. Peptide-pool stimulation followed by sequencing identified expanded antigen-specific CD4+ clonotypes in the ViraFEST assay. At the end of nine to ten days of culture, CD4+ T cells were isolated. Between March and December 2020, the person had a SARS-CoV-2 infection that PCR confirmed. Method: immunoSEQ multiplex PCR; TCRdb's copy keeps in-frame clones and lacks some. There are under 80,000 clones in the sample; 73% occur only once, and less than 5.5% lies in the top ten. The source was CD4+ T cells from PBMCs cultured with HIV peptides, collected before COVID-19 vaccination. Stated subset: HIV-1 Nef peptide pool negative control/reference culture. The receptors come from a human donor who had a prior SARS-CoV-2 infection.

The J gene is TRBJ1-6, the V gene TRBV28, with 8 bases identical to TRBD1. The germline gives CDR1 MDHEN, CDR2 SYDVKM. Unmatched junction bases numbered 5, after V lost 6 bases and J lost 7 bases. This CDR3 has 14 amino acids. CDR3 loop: CASRETGVNSPLHF. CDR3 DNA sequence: TGTGCCAGCAGAGAGACAGGGGTGAATTCACCCCTCCACTTT.

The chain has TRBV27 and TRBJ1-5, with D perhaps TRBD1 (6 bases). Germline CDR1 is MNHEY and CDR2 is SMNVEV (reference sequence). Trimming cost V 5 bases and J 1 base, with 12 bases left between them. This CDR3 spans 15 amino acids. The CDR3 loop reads CASSRRGGSNQPQHF. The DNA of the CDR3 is TGTGCCAGCAGTCGCAGGGGTGGCAGCAATCAGCCCCAGCATTTT.

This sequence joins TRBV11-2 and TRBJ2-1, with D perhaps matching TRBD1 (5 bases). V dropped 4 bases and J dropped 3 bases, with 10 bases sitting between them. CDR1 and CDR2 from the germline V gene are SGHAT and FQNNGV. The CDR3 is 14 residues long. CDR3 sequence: CASSSWTLYNEQFF. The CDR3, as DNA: TGTGCCAGCAGCTCTTGGACACTCTACAATGAGCAGTTCTTC.

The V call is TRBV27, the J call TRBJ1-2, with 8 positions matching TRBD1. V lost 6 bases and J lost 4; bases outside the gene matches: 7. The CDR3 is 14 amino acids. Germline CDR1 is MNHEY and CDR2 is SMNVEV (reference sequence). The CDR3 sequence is CASSLKQGGYGYTF. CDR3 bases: TGTGCCAGCAGCCTAAAACAGGGGGGCTATGGCTACACCTTC.

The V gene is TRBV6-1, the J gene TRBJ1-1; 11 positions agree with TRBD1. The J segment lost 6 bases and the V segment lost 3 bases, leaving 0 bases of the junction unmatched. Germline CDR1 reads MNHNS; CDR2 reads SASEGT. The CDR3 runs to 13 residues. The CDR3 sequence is CASSEGQGAEAFF. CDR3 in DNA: TGTGCCAGCAGTGAGGGACAGGGGGCTGAAGCTTTCTTT.

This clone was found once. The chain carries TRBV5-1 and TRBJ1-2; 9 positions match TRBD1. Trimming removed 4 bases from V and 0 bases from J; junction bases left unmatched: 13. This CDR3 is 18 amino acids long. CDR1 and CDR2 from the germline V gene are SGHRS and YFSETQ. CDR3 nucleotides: TGCGCCAGCAGCCCCTCGATGACAGGGGGAGCGACTAACTATGGCTACACCTTC. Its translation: CASSPSMTGGATNYGYTF.

Here the CDR3 DNA reads TGTGCCAGCAGCTTAGAACCCCTGGGGTTCACTAGCACAGATACGCAGTATTTT. Translation gives CASSLEPLGFTSTDTQYF. The genes are TRBV7-9 and TRBJ2-3; D is unclear. V was pared by 1 base and J by 0 bases, with 17 bases between. The CDR3 is 18 residues long. Germline loops: CDR1 SEHNR, CDR2 FQNEAQ (reference sequence).

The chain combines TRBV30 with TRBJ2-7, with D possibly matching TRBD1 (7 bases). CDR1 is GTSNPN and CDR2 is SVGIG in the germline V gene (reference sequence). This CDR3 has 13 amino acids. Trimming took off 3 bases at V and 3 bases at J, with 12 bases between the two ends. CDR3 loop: CAWRRDSFYEQYF. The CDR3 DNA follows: TGTGCCTGGAGGCGGGACAGTTTCTACGAGCAGTACTTC.

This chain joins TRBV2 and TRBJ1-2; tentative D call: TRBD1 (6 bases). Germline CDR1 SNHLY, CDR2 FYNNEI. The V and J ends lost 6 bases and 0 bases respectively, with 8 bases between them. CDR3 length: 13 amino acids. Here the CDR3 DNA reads TGTGCCAGCAGAGGACAGACTAACTATGGCTACACCTTC. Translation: CASRGQTNYGYTF. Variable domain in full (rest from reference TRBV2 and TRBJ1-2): EPEVTQTPSHQVTQMGQEVILRCVPISNHLYFYWYRQILGQKVEFLVSFYNNEISEKSEIFDDQFSVERPDGSNFTLKIRSTKLEDSAMYFCASRGQTNYGYTFGSGTRLTVV.

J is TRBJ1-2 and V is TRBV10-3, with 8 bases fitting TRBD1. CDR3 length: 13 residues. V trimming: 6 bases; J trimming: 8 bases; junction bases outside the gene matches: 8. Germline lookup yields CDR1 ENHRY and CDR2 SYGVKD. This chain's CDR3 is CAIRATGDGGYTF. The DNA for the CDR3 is TGTGCCATCAGGGCGACAGGGGATGGCGGCTACACCTTC.

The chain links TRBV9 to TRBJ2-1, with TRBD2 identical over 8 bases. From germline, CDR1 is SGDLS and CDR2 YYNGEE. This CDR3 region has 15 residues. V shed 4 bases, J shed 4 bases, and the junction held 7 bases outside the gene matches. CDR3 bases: TGTGCCAGCAGCAGAGATGGCGGGGGGTACAATGAGCAGTTCTTC. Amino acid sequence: CASSRDGGGYNEQFF.

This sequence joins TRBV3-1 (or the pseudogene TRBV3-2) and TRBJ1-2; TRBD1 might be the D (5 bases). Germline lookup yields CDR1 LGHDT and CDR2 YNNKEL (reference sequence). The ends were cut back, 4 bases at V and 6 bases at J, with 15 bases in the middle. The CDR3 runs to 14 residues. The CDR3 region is CASSPLRMGDGYTF. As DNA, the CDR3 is TGTGCCAGCAGCCCGCTTCGGATGGGGGATGGCTACACCTTC.

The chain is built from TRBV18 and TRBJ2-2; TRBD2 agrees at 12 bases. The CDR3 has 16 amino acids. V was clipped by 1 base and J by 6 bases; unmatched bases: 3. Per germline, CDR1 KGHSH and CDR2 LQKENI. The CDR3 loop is CASSPRTSGTSGELFF. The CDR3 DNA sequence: TGTGCCAGCTCACCACGGACTAGCGGGACTTCCGGGGAGCTGTTTTTT.

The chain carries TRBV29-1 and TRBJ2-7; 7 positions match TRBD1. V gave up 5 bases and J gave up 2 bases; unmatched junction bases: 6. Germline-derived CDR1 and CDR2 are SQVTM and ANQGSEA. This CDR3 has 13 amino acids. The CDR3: CSVFRDSAYEQYF. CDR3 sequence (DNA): TGCAGCGTTTTCCGGGACAGCGCCTACGAGCAGTACTTC.

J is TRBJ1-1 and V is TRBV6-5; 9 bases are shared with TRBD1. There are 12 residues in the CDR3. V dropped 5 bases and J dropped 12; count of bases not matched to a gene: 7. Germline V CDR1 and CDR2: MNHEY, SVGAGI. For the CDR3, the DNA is TGTGCCAGCAGTCCTAGGACAGGGGTGACTTTCTTT. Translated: CASSPRTGVTFF.

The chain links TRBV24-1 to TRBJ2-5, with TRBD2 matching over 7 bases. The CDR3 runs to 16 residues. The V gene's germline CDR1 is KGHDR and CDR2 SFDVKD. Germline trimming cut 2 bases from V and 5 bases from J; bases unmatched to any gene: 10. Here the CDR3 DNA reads TGTGCCACCAGTGATTCCCGTGGTCGGGAGGTTGAGACCCAGTACTTC. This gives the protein CATSDSRGREVETQYF.

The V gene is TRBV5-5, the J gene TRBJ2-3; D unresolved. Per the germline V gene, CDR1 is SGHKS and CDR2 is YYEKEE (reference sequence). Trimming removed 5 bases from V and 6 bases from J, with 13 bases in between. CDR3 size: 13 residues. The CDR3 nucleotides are TGTGCCAGCAGATATGGCCGTATCGATACGCAGTATTTT. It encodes CASRYGRIDTQYF.

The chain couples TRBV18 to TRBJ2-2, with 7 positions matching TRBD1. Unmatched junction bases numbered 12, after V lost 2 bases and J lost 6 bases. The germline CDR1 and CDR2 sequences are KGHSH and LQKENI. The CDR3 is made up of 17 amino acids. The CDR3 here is CASSPIEGQLSSGELFF. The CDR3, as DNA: TGTGCCAGCTCACCAATCGAGGGACAGTTGTCATCCGGGGAGCTGTTTTTT.

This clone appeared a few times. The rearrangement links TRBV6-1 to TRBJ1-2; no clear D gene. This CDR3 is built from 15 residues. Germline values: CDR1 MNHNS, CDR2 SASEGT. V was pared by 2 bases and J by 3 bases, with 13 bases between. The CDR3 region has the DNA TGTGCCAGCAGTGAAAATGCCAGGAGAGACTATGGCTACACCTTC. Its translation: CASSENARRDYGYTF.

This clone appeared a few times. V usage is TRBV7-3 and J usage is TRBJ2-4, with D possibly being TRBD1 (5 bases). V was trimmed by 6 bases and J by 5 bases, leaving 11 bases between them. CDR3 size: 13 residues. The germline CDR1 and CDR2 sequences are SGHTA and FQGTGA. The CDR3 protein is CASSLGAQNIQYF. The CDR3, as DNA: TGTGCCAGCAGTCTTGGGGCCCAAAACATTCAGTACTTC.

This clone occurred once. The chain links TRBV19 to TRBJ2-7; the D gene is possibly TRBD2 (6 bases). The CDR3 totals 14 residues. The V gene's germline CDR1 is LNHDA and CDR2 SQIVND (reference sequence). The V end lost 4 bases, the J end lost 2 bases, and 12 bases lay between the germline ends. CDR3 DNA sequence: TGTGCCAGTAGTACACCCGGACTAACCTACGAGCAGTACTTC. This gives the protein CASSTPGLTYEQYF.

CDR3 DNA sequence: TGTGCCACCAGTGATCACGGGACAGGGGCCACTGAAGCTTTCTTT. Amino acid sequence: CATSDHGTGATEAFF. The chain couples TRBV24-1 to TRBJ1-1, with 10 nucleotides matching TRBD1. Germline V gene data show CDR1 as KGHDR and CDR2 as SFDVKD. V trimming: 3 bases; J trimming: 4 bases; junction bases outside the gene matches: 4. This CDR3 is built from 15 residues.

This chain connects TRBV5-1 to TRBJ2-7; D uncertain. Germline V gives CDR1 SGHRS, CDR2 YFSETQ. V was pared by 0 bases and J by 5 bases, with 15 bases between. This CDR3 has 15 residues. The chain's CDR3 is CASSLVSATLNEQYF. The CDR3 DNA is TGCGCCAGCAGCTTGGTATCGGCTACCTTAAACGAGCAGTACTTC. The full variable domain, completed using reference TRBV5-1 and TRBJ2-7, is KAGVTQTPRYLIKTRGQQVTLSCSPISGHRSVSWYQQTPGQGLQFLFEYFSETQRNKGNFPGRFSGRQFSNSRSEMNVSTLELGDSALYLCASSLVSATLNEQYFGPGTRLTVT.

This chain's CDR3 is CASSEAGGAGETQYF. The CDR3 coding sequence is TGTGCCAGCAGTGAAGCGGGGGGGGCAGGAGAGACCCAGTACTTC. The chain couples TRBV6-1 to TRBJ2-5; a possible D gene is TRBD2 (7 bases). V dropped 0 bases and J dropped 4 bases, with 12 bases sitting between them. Germline V gene data show CDR1 as MNHNS and CDR2 as SASEGT. The CDR3 loop spans 15 amino acids.

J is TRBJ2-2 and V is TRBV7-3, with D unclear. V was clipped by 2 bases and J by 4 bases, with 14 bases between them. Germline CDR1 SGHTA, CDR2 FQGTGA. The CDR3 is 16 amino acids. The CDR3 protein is CASSLLGNQVTGELFF. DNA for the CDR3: TGTGCCAGCAGCTTACTGGGGAACCAGGTCACCGGGGAGCTGTTTTTT.

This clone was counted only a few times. The CDR3, as DNA: TGTGCCAGCAGCCCTAGCAGGGTCGAGCAGTACTTC. Encoded protein: CASSPSRVEQYF. The chain joins TRBV7-2 to TRBJ2-7; D may match TRBD1 or TRBD2 (5 bases each). Germline loops: CDR1 SGHTA, CDR2 FQGNSA. This CDR3 comprises 12 residues. Deletions cut 5 bases from V and 6 bases from J, with 11 bases between.

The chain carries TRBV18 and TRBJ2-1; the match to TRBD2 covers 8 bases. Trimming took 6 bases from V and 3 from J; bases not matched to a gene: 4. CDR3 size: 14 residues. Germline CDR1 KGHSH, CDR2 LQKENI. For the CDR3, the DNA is TGTGCCAGCTCGCCCACTAGCGGCTACAATGAGCAGTTCTTC. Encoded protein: CASSPTSGYNEQFF.